The 11 T cell receptor beta chains below all came from one sample that was sequenced in a study of blood T cell repertoires in COVID-19. Clones were sequenced by immunoSEQ multiplex PCR, and TCRdb holds only the in-frame ones, with some missing. The data hold a few hundred thousand clones, with about 85% observed a single time. Specimen: peripheral blood. The receptors come from a human donor with COVID-19, enrolled during active disease. The donor label of this sample is uncertain.

The chain recombines TRBV27 with TRBJ2-7, with a possible D match to TRBD2 (5 bases). This CDR3 is built from 14 residues. CDR1 and CDR2 from the germline V gene are MNHEY and SMNVEV (reference sequence). V dropped 5 bases and J dropped 0 bases, with 11 bases sitting between them. The CDR3 loop is CASSPSRDSYEQYF. Written as DNA, the CDR3 is TGTGCCAGCAGTCCATCCCGGGACTCCTACGAGCAGTACTTC.

This clone was recorded once. The chain recombines TRBV19 with TRBJ2-5; 7 bases are shared with TRBD1. This CDR3 is built from 16 residues. V dropped 3 bases and J dropped 3; count of bases not matched to a gene: 10. From germline, CDR1 is LNHDA and CDR2 SQIVND (reference sequence). The CDR3 bases are TGTGCCAGTAGTATTCCCTCGGGACAGCCCGAAGAGACCCAGTACTTC. Translating gives CASSIPSGQPEETQYF.

The chain is built from TRBV4-2 and TRBJ2-7; TRBD1 might be the D (5 bases). Deletions cut 1 base from V and 3 bases from J, with 13 bases between. Germline CDR1 is LGHNA and CDR2 is YNFKEQ. The CDR3 totals 15 residues. In nucleotides, the CDR3 is TGTGCCAGCAGCCAAGCCCGGGCAGGGATCTACGAGCAGTACTTC. Protein sequence: CASSQARAGIYEQYF.

V gene TRBV27 combines with J gene TRBJ2-2; D unresolved. The CDR3 runs 14 residues. Germline assignment: CDR1 MNHEY and CDR2 SMNVEV (reference sequence). The V and J ends lost 6 bases and 1 base respectively, with 9 bases between them. The chain's CDR3 is CASRWFGNTGELFF. The CDR3 nucleotides read TGTGCCAGCAGATGGTTCGGGAACACCGGGGAGCTGTTTTTT.

The chain recombines TRBV19 with TRBJ1-5; D remains ambiguous. The V gene lost 6 bases and the J gene lost 7 bases, with 19 bases spanning the gap. CDR3 length equals 15 residues. Germline CDR1 reads LNHDA; CDR2 reads SQIVND (reference sequence). The CDR3 region is CASRPFTGVGQPQHF. The CDR3 coding sequence is TGTGCCAGTAGACCTTTTACTGGCGTCGGGCAGCCCCAGCATTTT.

The genes are TRBV15 and TRBJ1-4; no firm D call. Trimming removed 1 base at V and 8 bases at J, with 17 bases between. CDR3 size: 16 residues. CDR1 and CDR2 (germline): LNHNV, YYDKDF (reference sequence). CDR3 in amino acids: CATSRAPGVIEEKLFF. CDR3 nucleotides: TGTGCCACCAGCAGAGCCCCCGGGGTAATCGAGGAAAAACTGTTTTTT.

V is TRBV4-3 and J is TRBJ2-7, with 10 bases that match TRBD2. The germline CDR1 and CDR2 sequences are LGHNA and YSLEER. J lost 6 bases, V lost 2 bases, and 10 bases had no gene match. CDR3 length: 16 residues. The CDR3 DNA is TGCGCCAGCAGCCAAAGGACTAGCGGCTCCCCATCCGAGCAGTACTTC. Its protein product is CASSQRTSGSPSEQYF.

J is TRBJ2-5 and V is TRBV5-1; TRBD1 is a possible D gene (6 bases). Germline V gives CDR1 SGHRS, CDR2 YFSETQ. The CDR3 has 13 amino acids. Trimming took off 7 bases at V and 1 base at J, with 11 bases between the two ends. The DNA for the CDR3 is TGCGCCAGCTGCCGGGACACCCAAGAGACCCAGTACTTC. Its translation is CASCRDTQETQYF.

This chain uses TRBV10-3 with TRBJ1-4, with TRBD1 matching 7 bases. The CDR3 totals 15 residues. Germline V gene data show CDR1 as ENHRY and CDR2 as SYGVKD. The V and J ends lost 10 bases and 4 bases, in that order; junction bases with no gene match: 12. Here the CDR3 reads CATWDAGQNNEKLFF. The DNA for the CDR3 is TGTGCCACCTGGGACGCGGGACAGAATAATGAAAAACTGTTTTTT.

The V and J genes are TRBV27 and TRBJ1-6, with 7 positions matching TRBD1. The CDR3 runs 16 residues. The V and J ends lost 5 bases and 8 bases, in that order; junction bases with no gene match: 12. Germline lookup yields CDR1 MNHEY and CDR2 SMNVEV (reference sequence). The DNA for the CDR3 is TGTGCCAGCAGTCCCCAGACAGGGCTGGGACATTCACCCCTCCACTTT. It translates to CASSPQTGLGHSPLHF.

V gene TRBV5-1 combines with J gene TRBJ1-4, with TRBD1 matching 9 bases. This CDR3 comprises 16 residues. Germline loops: CDR1 SGHRS, CDR2 YFSETQ. With 1 base clipped from V and 4 bases from J, the junction kept 5 bases outside the gene matches. The CDR3 here is CASSLIQGAGNEKLFF. The CDR3 DNA follows: TGCGCCAGCAGCTTGATACAGGGGGCTGGTAATGAAAAACTGTTTTTT.